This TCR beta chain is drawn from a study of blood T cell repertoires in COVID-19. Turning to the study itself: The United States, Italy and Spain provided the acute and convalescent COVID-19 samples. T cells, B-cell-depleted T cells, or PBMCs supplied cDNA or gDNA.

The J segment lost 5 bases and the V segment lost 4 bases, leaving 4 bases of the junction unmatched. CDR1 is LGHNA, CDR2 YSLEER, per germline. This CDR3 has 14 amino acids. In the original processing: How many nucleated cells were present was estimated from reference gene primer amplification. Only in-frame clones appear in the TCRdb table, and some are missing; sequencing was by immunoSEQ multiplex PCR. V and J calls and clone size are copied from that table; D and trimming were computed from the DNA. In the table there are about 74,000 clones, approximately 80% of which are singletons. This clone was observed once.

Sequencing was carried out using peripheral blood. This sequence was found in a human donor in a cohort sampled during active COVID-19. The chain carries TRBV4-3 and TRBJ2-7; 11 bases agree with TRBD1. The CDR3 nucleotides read TGCGCCAGCAGCCTGGGACAGGGGGTCCACGAGCAGTACTTC. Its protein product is CASSLGQGVHEQYF.